The source of this TCR beta chain is a study of cytomegalovirus exposure and HLA in healthy donors. Study-level points and caveats: Specific recognition of CMV antigens was confirmed in vitro for three chains (all CMV-associated). A later analysis linked a missense variant in DCLRE1C to the trimming of TCR beta V and J genes.

A multiplex PCR was run with 60 Vbeta primers and 13 Jbeta primers. Sequencing used immunoSEQ multiplex PCR; TCRdb keeps in-frame clones, though not all of them. The table records more than 150,000 clones, 76% of them present only once. All the people who gave samples were healthy bone marrow donors. About this clone itself: Its matching antigen is unknown.

V shed 0 bases, J shed 5 bases, and the junction held 4 bases outside the gene matches. Germline loops: CDR1 SGHTA, CDR2 FQGTGA. The CDR3 runs 15 residues. This clonotype originated in a woman younger than 45 in good health and CMV-seropositive. The sequencing input was PBMCs. The chain employs TRBV7-3 and TRBJ2-3; 8 bases fit TRBD2. The CDR3 loop reads CASSLTGGARDTQYF. CDR3 bases: TGTGCCAGCAGCTTAACCGGGGGGGCAAGAGATACGCAGTATTTT.